This is a list of T cell receptor beta chains from one sample in a study of cytomegalovirus exposure and HLA in healthy donors. Repertoires were generated with immunoSEQ multiplex PCR, while TCRdb's copy carries only in-frame clones and drops some. The table has about 330,000 clones, roughly 90% seen once. The sequencing input was PBMCs. The receptors stem from a woman between 18 and 29 years old in good health and CMV-seronegative. The CDR3 runs from the conserved cysteine through the conserved F or W.

v_call	j_call	cdr3_aa
TRBV4-1	TRBJ2-3	CASSPGTGGLRGSDTQYF
TRBV6-5	TRBJ1-5	CASSPRQGSQPQHF
TRBV7-8	TRBJ1-2	CASSSQGVGYTF
TRBV4-1	TRBJ1-4	CASSSGTDPPNEKLFF
TRBV19	TRBJ2-3	CASMRDYTQYF
TRBV2	TRBJ2-5	CARRLAGGGETQYF
TRBV5-1	TRBJ2-2	CASSSQAGVDTGELFF
TRBV4-1	TRBJ1-2	CASSQDPGRNYGYTF
TRBV5-1	TRBJ2-3	CASSSGLATDTQYF
TRBV29-1	TRBJ2-1	CSLRGPGDEQFF
TRBV5-6	TRBJ1-5	CASSLGRVRNQPQHF
TRBV13	TRBJ2-7	CASSPQGLAGGYEQYF
TRBV6-5	TRBJ1-1	CASSPSGTEAFF
TRBV25-1	TRBJ2-3	CASSEVSGITDTQYF
TRBV13	TRBJ2-6	CASSSAGNSGANVLTF
TRBV5-1	TRBJ2-3	CASSLVASGRGADTQYF
TRBV9	TRBJ2-1	CASSRQLTMSNEQFF
TRBV7-3	TRBJ2-5	CASSWGTSGRAAETQYF
TRBV28	TRBJ2-7	CASRFIPPTDRGNRDEQYF
TRBV15	TRBJ1-2	CATSKGEGDGYTF
TRBV7-9	TRBJ2-2	CASPRSGVANTGELFF
TRBV7-3	TRBJ2-3	CASSFAGGSTDTQYF
TRBV6-6	TRBJ1-3	CASRPDPSSGNTIYF
TRBV4-2	TRBJ2-1	CASSQESTSRSNEQFF
TRBV4-3	TRBJ2-7	CASSEGQGASYEQYF
TRBV19	TRBJ2-1	CAREQGKTYNEQFF
TRBV2	TRBJ2-3	CASSVRGQSTDTQYF
TRBV16	TRBJ2-7	CASSPQGTVTYEQYF
TRBV4-3	TRBJ2-1	CASSRLADYNEQFF
TRBV7-2	TRBJ1-3	CASSLVTGQLGNTIYF
TRBV27	TRBJ1-1	CASSFHQGPSPEAFF
TRBV23-1	TRBJ2-7	CASSQSVKGGPNEQYF
TRBV27	TRBJ1-2	CASSLKGIGYTF
TRBV15	TRBJ2-1	CATSTILAGGEQFF
TRBV9	TRBJ2-2	CASGGLAGVTGELFF
TRBV2	TRBJ2-2	CASRGTVLGTGELFF
TRBV18	TRBJ2-3	CASSPMTGSTDTQYF
TRBV4-1	TRBJ2-7	CASSQDGRESYEQYF
TRBV27	TRBJ1-5	CASSIDRSNQPQHF
TRBV5-6	TRBJ1-2	CASSPLDRGMSGYTF
TRBV30	TRBJ2-5	CAWSRTSGRETQYF
TRBV9	TRBJ1-1	CASSGSGTVNTEAFF
TRBV28	TRBJ2-1	CASTRTGLLLTNNEQFF
TRBV27	TRBJ2-7	CASAPGTVSYEQYF
TRBV6-5	TRBJ2-5	CASSYGNRGGETQYF
TRBV5-1	TRBJ2-2	CASSLGGTTGELFF
TRBV29-1	TRBJ2-1	CSSSGTSGYNEQFF
TRBV19	TRBJ2-1	CASSRGNEQFF
TRBV6-5	TRBJ2-7	CASSYLRGYEQYF
TRBV4-2	TRBJ2-7	CASSPPLAAFYEQYF
TRBV7-2	TRBJ2-3	CASSNGLAEDTQYF
TRBV7-9	TRBJ2-5	CASSLVGEEETQYF
TRBV7-3	TRBJ1-2	CASSHRGLGLPYGYTF
TRBV15	TRBJ1-1	CATSKLTGMNTEAFF
TRBV5-5	TRBJ2-1	CASFHGTGINEQFF